This TCR beta chain was obtained from a study of blood T cell repertoires in COVID-19. Background on the study: Nucleic acid was either cDNA or gDNA, and it came from T cells, B-cell-depleted T cells, or PBMCs.

The protocol was immunoSEQ multiplex PCR, while the TCRdb copy is restricted to in-frame clones and leaves out a portion. Of approximately 200,000 clones in the sample, approximately 83% are singletons; the top ten hold around 9.9%. CDR1 and CDR2 from the germline V gene are MNHEY and SVGAGI. The CDR3 totals 14 residues. V lost 8 bases, J lost 0 bases, and 5 bases stayed unmatched. Sequencing was carried out using peripheral blood. This sequence joins TRBV6-5 and TRBJ2-7, with 9 bases lining up with TRBD1. The origin of this receptor is a human donor with active or convalescent COVID-19. The donor label of this sample is uncertain. The CDR3: CASPRQGGSYEQYF. The CDR3 nucleotides are TGTGCCAGCCCAAGACAGGGGGGCTCCTACGAGCAGTACTTC.